A single sample gave rise to the 2 T cell receptor beta chains below, sequenced in a study of blood T cell repertoires in COVID-19. Assay used: immunoSEQ multiplex PCR; TCRdb lists only in-frame clones, some missing. The repertoire holds about 70,000 clones, with 87% as singletons. Sequencing was performed on peripheral blood. All receptors derive from a woman older than 75 with acute or convalescent COVID-19.

The gene calls are TRBV4-1 and TRBJ2-1, with TRBD2 matching over 9 bases. V shed 3 bases, J shed 4 bases, and the junction held 10 bases outside the gene matches. The CDR3 is 17 amino acids. Germline CDR1 and CDR2: MGHRA and YSYEKL. As DNA, the CDR3 is TGCGCCAGCAGCCAGAGGACCGGGACTAGCTTATACAATGAGCAGTTCTTC. Residues: CASSQRTGTSLYNEQFF.

This chain connects TRBV5-1 to TRBJ2-1, with D maybe TRBD1 (5 bases). There are 14 residues in the CDR3. Germline V lookup: CDR1 SGHRS, CDR2 YFSETQ. V was clipped by 0 bases and J by 6 bases, with 10 bases between them. This chain's CDR3 is CASSLGQGLNEQFF. CDR3 in DNA: TGCGCCAGCAGCTTGGGGCAGGGTCTCAATGAGCAGTTCTTC.